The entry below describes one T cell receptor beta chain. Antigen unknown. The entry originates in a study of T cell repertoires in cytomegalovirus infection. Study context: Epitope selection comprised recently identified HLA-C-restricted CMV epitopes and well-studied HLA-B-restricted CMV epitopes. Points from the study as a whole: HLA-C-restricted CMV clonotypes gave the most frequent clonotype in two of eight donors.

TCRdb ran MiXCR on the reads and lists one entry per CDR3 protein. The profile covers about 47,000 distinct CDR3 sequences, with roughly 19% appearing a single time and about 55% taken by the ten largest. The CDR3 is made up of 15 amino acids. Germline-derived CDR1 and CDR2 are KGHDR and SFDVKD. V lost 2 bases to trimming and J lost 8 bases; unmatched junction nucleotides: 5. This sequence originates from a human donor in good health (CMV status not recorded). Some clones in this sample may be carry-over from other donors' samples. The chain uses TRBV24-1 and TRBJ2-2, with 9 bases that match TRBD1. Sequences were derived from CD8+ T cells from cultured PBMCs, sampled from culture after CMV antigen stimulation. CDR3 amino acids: CATSDSDRGKGELFF. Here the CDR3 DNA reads TGTGCCACCAGTGATTCGGACAGGGGCAAGGGGGAGCTGTTTTTT.